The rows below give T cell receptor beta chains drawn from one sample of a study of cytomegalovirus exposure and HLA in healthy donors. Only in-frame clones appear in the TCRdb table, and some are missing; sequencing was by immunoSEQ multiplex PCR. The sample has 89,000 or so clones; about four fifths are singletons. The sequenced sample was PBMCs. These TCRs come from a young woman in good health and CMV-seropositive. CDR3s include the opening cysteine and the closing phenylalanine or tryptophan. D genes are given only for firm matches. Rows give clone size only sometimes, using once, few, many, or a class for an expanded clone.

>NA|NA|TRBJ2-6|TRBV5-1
CASSLGESSGANVLTF
TGCGCCAGCAGCTTGGGGGAGAGCTCTGGGGCCAACGTCCTGACTTTC
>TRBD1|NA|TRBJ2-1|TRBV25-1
CASSGQGAGGDLNNEQFF
TGTGCCAGCAGTGGACAGGGAGCTGGTGGAGATCTAAACAATGAGCAGTTCTTC
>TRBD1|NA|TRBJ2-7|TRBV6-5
CANSYRTGRYEQYF
TGTGCCAACAGTTACCGGACAGGAAGGTACGAGCAGTACTTC
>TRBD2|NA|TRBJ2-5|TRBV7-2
CASGSGGYEETQYF
TGTGCCAGCGGTAGCGGGGGATATGAAGAGACCCAGTACTTC
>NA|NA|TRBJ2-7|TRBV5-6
CASSLWGDSPYEQYF
TGTGCCAGCAGCTTGTGGGGGGACAGCCCCTACGAGCAGTACTTC
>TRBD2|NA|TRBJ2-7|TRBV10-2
CASSELAGGNYEQYF
TGCGCCAGCAGTGAACTAGCGGGGGGAAACTACGAGCAGTACTTC
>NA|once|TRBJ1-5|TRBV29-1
CSVVARANQPQHF
TGCAGCGTTGTCGCCAGGGCAAATCAGCCCCAGCATTTT
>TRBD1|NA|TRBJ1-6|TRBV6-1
CASSDGTGNSPLHF
TGTGCCAGCAGTGATGGGACAGGCAATTCACCCCTCCACTTT
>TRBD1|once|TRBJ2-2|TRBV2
CASRREGQVNTGELFF
TGTGCCAGCAGGAGAGAGGGACAGGTGAACACCGGGGAGCTGTTTTTT
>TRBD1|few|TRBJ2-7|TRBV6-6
CASRTPLTGVHEQYF
TGTGCCAGCAGGACACCCCTGACAGGGGTCCACGAGCAGTACTTC
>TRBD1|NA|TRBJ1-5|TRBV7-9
CASSPGQGENQPQHF
TGTGCCAGCAGCCCGGGACAGGGAGAGAACCAGCCCCAGCATTTT
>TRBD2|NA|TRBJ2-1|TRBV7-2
CASSLLAGGGYNEQFF
TGTGCCAGCAGCTTATTAGCGGGGGGAGGTTACAATGAGCAGTTCTTC
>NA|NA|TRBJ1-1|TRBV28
CASSTSPGTEAFF
TGTGCCAGCAGTACCTCCCCCGGCACTGAAGCTTTCTTT
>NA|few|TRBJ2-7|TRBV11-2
CASSLDTDEQYF
TGTGCCAGCAGCTTAGATACGGACGAGCAGTACTTC
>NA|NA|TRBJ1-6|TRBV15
CATSTGGSYNSPLHF
TGTGCCACCAGCACAGGAGGATCCTATAATTCACCCCTCCACTTT